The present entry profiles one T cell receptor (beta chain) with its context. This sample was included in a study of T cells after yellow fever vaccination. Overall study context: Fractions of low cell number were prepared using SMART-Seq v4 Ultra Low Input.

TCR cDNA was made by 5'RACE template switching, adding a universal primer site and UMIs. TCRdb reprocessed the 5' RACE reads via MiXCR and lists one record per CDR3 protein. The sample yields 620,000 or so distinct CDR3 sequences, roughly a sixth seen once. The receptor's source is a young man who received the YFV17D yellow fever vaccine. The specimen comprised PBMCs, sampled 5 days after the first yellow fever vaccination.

In nucleotides, the CDR3 is TGTGCCAGCTCACCAAATGACGGGGAGGATGGCTACACCTTC. Translating gives CASSPNDGEDGYTF. The rearrangement joins TRBV18 to TRBJ1-2; D is unclear. V dropped 2 bases and J dropped 6 bases, with 13 bases sitting between them. The CDR3 has 14 residues. Germline lookup yields CDR1 KGHSH and CDR2 LQKENI.